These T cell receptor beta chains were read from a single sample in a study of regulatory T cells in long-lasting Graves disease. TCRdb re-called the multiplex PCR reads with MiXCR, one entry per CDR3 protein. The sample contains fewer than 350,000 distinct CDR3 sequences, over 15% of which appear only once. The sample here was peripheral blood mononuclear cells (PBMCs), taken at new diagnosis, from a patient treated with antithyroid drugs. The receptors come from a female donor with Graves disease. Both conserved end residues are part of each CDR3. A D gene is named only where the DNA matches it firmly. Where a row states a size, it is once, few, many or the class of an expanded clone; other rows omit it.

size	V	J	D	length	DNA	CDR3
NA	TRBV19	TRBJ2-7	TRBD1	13	TGTGCCAGCGGGGTCGACAGGGCCCGCGAGCAGTACTTC	CASGVDRAREQYF
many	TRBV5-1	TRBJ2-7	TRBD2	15	TGCGCCAGCAGCTTGACTAGCGGGTCGCGTTGGGAGCAGTACTTC	CASSLTSGSRWEQYF
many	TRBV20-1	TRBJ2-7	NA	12	TGCAGTGCCGAAGACAGGCAATACGAGCAGTACTTC	CSAEDRQYEQYF
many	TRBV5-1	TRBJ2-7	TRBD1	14	TGCGCCAGCAGCCCGGGACAGAGGAAGAGCGAGCAGTACTTC	CASSPGQRKSEQYF
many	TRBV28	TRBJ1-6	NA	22	TGTGCCAGCAGTTTTAGTGGGAGATTAAATGGGGGGCCAAGCTCCTATAATTCACCCCTCCACTTT	CASSFSGRLNGGPSSYNSPLHF
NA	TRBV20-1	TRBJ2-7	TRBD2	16	TGCAGTGCAACCGGGGGAGCGGGAGTGTTCTCCTACGAGCAGTACTTC	CSATGGAGVFSYEQYF
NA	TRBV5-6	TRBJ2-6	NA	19	TGTGCCAGCAGCTTTTTCGGTACAGGCTTTATTTCTGGGGCCAACGTCCTGACTTTC	CASSFFGTGFISGANVLTF
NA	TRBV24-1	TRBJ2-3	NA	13	TGTGCCACCAGTGGATTCAGCACAGATACGCAGTATTTT	CATSGFSTDTQYF
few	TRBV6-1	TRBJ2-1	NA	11	TGTGCCAGCGCCGAAACGGGGAGTCCGTTCTTC	CASAETGSPFF
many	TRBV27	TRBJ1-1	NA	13	TGTGCCAGCAGATACCGGTGGAACACTGAAGCTTTCTTT	CASRYRWNTEAFF
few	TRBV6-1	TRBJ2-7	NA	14	TGTGCCAGCATTCGGGGGTTAGGGAGCTACGAGCAGTACTTC	CASIRGLGSYEQYF
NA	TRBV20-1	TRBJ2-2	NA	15	TGCAGTGCCGCGGGGCCCCTCGGCAGGACCGGGGAGCTGTTTTTT	CSAAGPLGRTGELFF
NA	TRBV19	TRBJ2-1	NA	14	TGTGCCGGTAGTATAGGAGGGGTCTTAGGTGAGCAGTTCTTC	CAGSIGGVLGEQFF
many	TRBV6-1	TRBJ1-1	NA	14	TGTGCCAGCACCCCCCGAACGGGGACCACTGAAGCTTTCTTT	CASTPRTGTTEAFF
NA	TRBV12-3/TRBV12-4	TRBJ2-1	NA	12	TGTGCCAGCAGCCCAAACAGTGGTGAGCAGTTCTTC	CASSPNSGEQFF
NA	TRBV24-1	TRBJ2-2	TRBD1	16	TGTGCCACCAGTGACCCGGGACAGGACAACACCGGGGAGCTGTTTTTT	CATSDPGQDNTGELFF
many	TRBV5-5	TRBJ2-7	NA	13	TGTGCCAGCAGCTTGGCCGGTTCCCACGAGCAGTACTTC	CASSLAGSHEQYF
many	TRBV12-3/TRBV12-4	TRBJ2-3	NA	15	TGTGCCAGCAGTTGGGAACAGGCATCGGCAGATACGCAGTATTTT	CASSWEQASADTQYF
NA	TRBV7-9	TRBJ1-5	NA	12	TGTGCCAGCAGCTCGCCCAACGGGGCCCAGCATTTT	CASSSPNGAQHF
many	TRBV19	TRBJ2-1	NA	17	TGTGCCAGTAGTATAGGGGGCGGGGCAAGCTCCTACAATGAGCAGTTCTTC	CASSIGGGASSYNEQFF
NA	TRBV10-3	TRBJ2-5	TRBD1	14	TGTGCCAGCAGTTACGACAGGGTCCAAGAGACCCAGTACTTC	CASSYDRVQETQYF
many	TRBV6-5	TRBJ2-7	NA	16	TGTGCCAGCAGTTACTCCCCCAGGCGGTCGACCTACGAGCAGTACTTC	CASSYSPRRSTYEQYF
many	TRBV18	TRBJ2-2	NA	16	TGTGCCAGCTCACCCCCGGACGGAGGAACGACCGGGGAGCTGTTTTTT	CASSPPDGGTTGELFF
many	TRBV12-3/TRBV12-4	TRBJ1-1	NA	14	TGTGCCAGCAGTTTCGGGGGCCTCAACACTGAAGCTTTCTTT	CASSFGGLNTEAFF
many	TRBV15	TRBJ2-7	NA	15	TGTGCCACCAGCACGAGGGGCGGACAGTCCTACGAGCAGTACTTC	CATSTRGGQSYEQYF
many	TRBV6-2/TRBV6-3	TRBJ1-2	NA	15	TGTGCCAGCAGTCCTCAAAGGGACCCGCCCTATGGCTACACCTTC	CASSPQRDPPYGYTF
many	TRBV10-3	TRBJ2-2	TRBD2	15	TGTGCCATCAGAGTCCTAGCGGGAGCCGGCGGGGAGCTGTTTTTT	CAIRVLAGAGGELFF
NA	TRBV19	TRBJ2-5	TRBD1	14	TGTGCCAGTAGTAGACAGGGTATGCGAGAGACCCAGTACTTC	CASSRQGMRETQYF
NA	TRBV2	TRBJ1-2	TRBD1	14	TGTGCCAGCAGAACAGGACAGGGGGCCGATGGCTACACCTTC	CASRTGQGADGYTF
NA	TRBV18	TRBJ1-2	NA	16	TGTGCTAAGCCCCCGGGCCGGACCGACTCCAACTATGGCTACACCTTC	CAKPPGRTDSNYGYTF
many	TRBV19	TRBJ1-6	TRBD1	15	TGTGCCAGTAGTATTTCGGACAGGGATTATTCACCCCTCCACTTT	CASSISDRDYSPLHF
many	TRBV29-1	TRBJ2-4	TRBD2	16	TGCAGCGTTGAAAGGACTAGTGGTAAAGCCAAAAACATTCAGTACTTC	CSVERTSGKAKNIQYF
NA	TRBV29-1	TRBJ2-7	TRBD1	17	TGCAGCGTTATGACAGGGGGAGAGCGAGGGCTATCCTACGAGCAGTACTTC	CSVMTGGERGLSYEQYF
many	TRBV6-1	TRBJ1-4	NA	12	TGTGCCAGTCAGGGAGGGGTTGAAAAACTGTTTTTT	CASQGGVEKLFF
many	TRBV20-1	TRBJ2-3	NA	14	TGCAGTGCTAGAGTAAACAGGAACACAGATACGCAGTATTTT	CSARVNRNTDTQYF
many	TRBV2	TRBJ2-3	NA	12	TGTGCCACAACCGGGAGCACAGATACGCAGTATTTT	CATTGSTDTQYF
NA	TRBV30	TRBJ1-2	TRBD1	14	TGTGCCTGGTCGATCGGGACAGTCAACTATGGCTACACCTTC	CAWSIGTVNYGYTF
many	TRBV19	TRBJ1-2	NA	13	TGTGCCAGTAAGGTCACAGAGAAGTATGGCTACACCTTC	CASKVTEKYGYTF
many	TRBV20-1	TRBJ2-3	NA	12	TGCAGTGCTGGAATCAACACAGATACGCAGTATTTT	CSAGINTDTQYF
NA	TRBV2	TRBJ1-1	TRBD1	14	TGTGCCAGCGCCTGGGACAGGATGGTCACTGAAGCTTTCTTT	CASAWDRMVTEAFF
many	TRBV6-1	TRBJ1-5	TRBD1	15	TGTGCCAGCAGTGTAAACAGGGGGGGTAATCAGCCCCAGCATTTT	CASSVNRGGNQPQHF
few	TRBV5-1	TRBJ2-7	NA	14	TGCGCCAGCAGCTTGTGGTTACAGGGATACGAGCAGTACTTC	CASSLWLQGYEQYF
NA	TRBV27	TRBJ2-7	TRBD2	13	TGTGCCAGCAGTGGAGCGGGAGGAAGCGAGCAGTACTTC	CASSGAGGSEQYF
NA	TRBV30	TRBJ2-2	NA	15	TGTGCCTGGAAGGTTGGGGCATGGAGCACCGGGGAGCTGTTTTTT	CAWKVGAWSTGELFF
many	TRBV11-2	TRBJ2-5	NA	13	TGTGCCAGCTCCTGGGGACCAGAAGAGACCCAGTACTTC	CASSWGPEETQYF
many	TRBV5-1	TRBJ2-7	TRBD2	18	TGCGCCAGCAGCGCGGAGCCTAGCGGGAGGGCCGTTTACTACGAGCAGTACTTC	CASSAEPSGRAVYYEQYF